Listed here is a single TCR beta chain. Measured with immunoSEQ multiplex PCR; TCRdb has only the in-frame clones, and not every one. The repertoire consists of around 1.9 million clones, with 93% occurring once and the leading ten covering around 1.8%. The data were taken from a study of shared clonotypes between healthy human individuals. CD45RO negativity and positive selection for CCR7 defined naive CD8 cells, a population that excluded terminally differentiated effector memory CD45RA+ cells. Donors were Caucasian adults residing in Nashville, Tennessee, USA. The length of the CDR3 is 14 residues. V lost 7 bases, J lost 8 bases, and 18 bases lay in between. Germline CDR1 and CDR2: SGHAT and FQNNGV.

The receptor comes from a man between 18 and 35 years old in good health. Some clones in this sample may be carry-over from other donors' samples. The V gene is TRBV11-2, the J gene TRBJ2-1; a possible D gene is TRBD1 (6 bases). The sample taken for sequencing was naive CD8+ T cells from PBMCs. CDR3 coding DNA: TGTGCCAGCACCGATTACGGGACATGGCATGAGCAGTTCTTC. Translated: CASTDYGTWHEQFF.